The clone carrying this T cell receptor beta chain was counted only a few times. TCRdb independently ran MiXCR on the 5' RACE reads; one entry per CDR3 protein. The table lists hundreds of thousands of distinct CDR3 sequences, roughly an eighth of them singletons. This sample is part of a study of T cells after yellow fever vaccination. The V and J ends lost 2 bases and 4 bases, in that order; junction bases with no gene match: 5. The CDR3 has 15 residues. The chain couples TRBV12-3 or TRBV12-4 to TRBJ1-3, with TRBD1 matching over 7 bases. This material consisted of CD4+ T cells sorted from PBMCs, taken 15 days after the yellow fever booster vaccination. This TCR was recovered from a man aged 18 to 29 who received the YFV17D yellow fever vaccine. The CDR3 is CASSLRRQGGNTIYF. The DNA for the CDR3 is TGTGCCAGCAGTTTACGTCGACAGGGCGGAAACACCATATATTTT.